Below are 27 T cell receptor beta chains sequenced from a single sample in a study of a mutant IDH1 vaccine in newly diagnosed glioma. These receptors are not linked to any known antigen. Regarding time point: week 5, during vaccination. The content of each vaccine dose was 300 ug of mutant IDH1 20-mer peptide, and topical imiquimod accompanied it. Only in-frame clones appear in the TCRdb table, and some are missing; sequencing was by immunoSEQ multiplex PCR. Among 50,000 to 60,000 clones listed, 78% were seen once. The source was PBMCs, collected from a glioma patient whose treatment included an IDH1 peptide vaccine. The receptor set was obtained from a middle-aged man with glioma.

This chain links TRBV6-6 with TRBJ2-3; TRBD1 aligns across 7 bases. Germline V lookup: CDR1 MNHNY, CDR2 SVGAGI (reference sequence). V dropped 9 bases and J dropped 4; count of bases not matched to a gene: 7. This CDR3 spans 13 amino acids. In nucleotides, the CDR3 is TGTGCCAGTTCGGACAGGTCCCCAGATACGCAGTATTTT. It specifies CASSDRSPDTQYF.

The gene calls are TRBV7-2 and TRBJ2-1; D is possibly TRBD1 (7 bases). This CDR3 has 12 residues. From germline, CDR1 is SGHTA and CDR2 FQGNSA. Trimming cost V 5 bases and J 12 bases, with 14 bases left between them. CDR3 sequence reads: CASSPGGTWQFF. CDR3 nucleotides: TGTGCCAGCAGCCCAGGGGGGACTTGGCAGTTCTTC.

This clone was seen a handful of times. The chain employs TRBV10-3 and TRBJ1-2; D gene uncertain. The CDR3 length is 13 residues. Trimming removed 7 bases at V and 5 bases at J, with 14 bases between. In germline, CDR1 is ENHRY, CDR2 SYGVKD. The CDR3 loop reads CAIMDTRAYGYTF. CDR3 bases: TGTGCCATCATGGATACCCGGGCTTATGGCTACACCTTC.

The chain uses TRBV6-6 and TRBJ2-1; 7 bases line up with TRBD2. V shed 4 bases, J shed 0 bases, and the junction held 6 bases outside the gene matches. The CDR3 has 16 amino acids. The germline V gene encodes CDR1 MNHNY and CDR2 SVGAGI (reference sequence). CDR3 sequence: CASSWSGESSYNEQFF. The CDR3 DNA reads as TGTGCCAGCAGTTGGAGCGGGGAAAGCTCCTACAATGAGCAGTTCTTC.

This chain links TRBV30 with TRBJ2-3; 11 bases are shared with TRBD2. CDR3 length: 14 amino acids. J lost 5 bases, V lost 4 bases, and 5 bases had no gene match. Germline V gene data show CDR1 as GTSNPN and CDR2 as SVGIG (reference sequence). The CDR3 loop reads CAWKVAGGRDTQYF. Here the CDR3 DNA reads TGTGCCTGGAAGGTAGCGGGGGGGCGAGATACGCAGTATTTT.

The rearrangement links TRBV13 to TRBJ2-1; D unresolved. V lost 6 bases and J lost 0, with 15 bases in between. CDR1 is PRHDT and CDR2 is FYEKMQ in the germline V gene (reference sequence). The CDR3 is made up of 16 amino acids. The CDR3 coding sequence is TGTGCCAGCAGTGATACCGGGTCCCTCTCCTACAATGAGCAGTTCTTC. Translated: CASSDTGSLSYNEQFF.

V and J are TRBV30 and TRBJ2-7; a possible D gene is TRBD2 (5 bases). CDR3 length: 15 amino acids. The germline V and J ends were trimmed by 0 bases and 2 bases, with 14 bases remaining between them. CDR1 and CDR2 from the germline V gene are GTSNPN and SVGIG (reference sequence). The CDR3 protein is CAWSVRVGGTYEQYF. CDR3 sequence (DNA): TGTGCCTGGAGTGTACGGGTCGGAGGAACCTACGAGCAGTACTTC.

V usage is TRBV19 and J usage is TRBJ2-1, with 7 bases lining up with TRBD1. Germline assignment: CDR1 LNHDA and CDR2 SQIVND (reference sequence). The CDR3 length is 14 residues. The junction had 9 bases not matched to a gene; V was cut back by 7 bases and J by 6 bases. CDR3 amino acids: CASMETGPFNEQFF. CDR3 coding DNA: TGTGCCAGTATGGAGACAGGGCCTTTCAATGAGCAGTTCTTC.

The chain carries TRBV5-6 and TRBJ1-5; 8 bases align to TRBD1. Germline loops: CDR1 SGHDT, CDR2 YYEEEE. The V and J ends lost 3 bases and 3 bases, in that order; junction bases with no gene match: 5. The CDR3 is 15 amino acids. The CDR3 sequence: CASSWQGATNQPQHF. The DNA of the CDR3 is TGTGCCAGCAGCTGGCAGGGGGCGACCAATCAGCCCCAGCATTTT.

The genes are TRBV5-1 and TRBJ2-2; D is perhaps TRBD2 (5 bases). Germline V gene data show CDR1 as SGHRS and CDR2 as YFSETQ. The CDR3 is 13 amino acids. V gave up 5 bases and J gave up 5 bases, with 10 bases separating them. As DNA, the CDR3 is TGCGCCAGCAGACCCGGGGTGACCGGGGAGCTGTTTTTT. Protein product: CASRPGVTGELFF.

V and J are TRBV6-4 and TRBJ2-1; 10 nucleotides match TRBD2. V dropped 8 bases and J dropped 4; count of bases not matched to a gene: 8. Germline V gene data show CDR1 as MRHNA and CDR2 as SNTAGT. This CDR3 contains 15 residues. The CDR3 DNA is TGTGCCAGCGTCAGCGGGGGGGGGATTTACAATGAGCAGTTCTTC. Encoded protein: CASVSGGGIYNEQFF.

The chain has TRBV11-3 and TRBJ2-1; D possibly matches TRBD1 or TRBD2 (6 bases each). In germline, CDR1 is SGHNT, CDR2 YENEEA. This CDR3 is 16 amino acids long. V was shortened by 1 base and J by 5 bases, with 15 bases between the two germline ends. The CDR3 DNA reads as TGTGCCAGCAGCTTAGCTTGGGGGGCGGGTCACAATGAGCAGTTCTTC. This encodes CASSLAWGAGHNEQFF. Based on the CDR3 plus reference TRBV11-3 and TRBJ2-1, the full variable domain is EAGVVQSPRYKIIEKKQPVAFWCNPISGHNTLYWYLQNLGQGPELLIRYENEEAVDDSQLPKDRFSAERLKGVDSTLKIQPAELGDSAVYLCASSLAWGAGHNEQFFGPGTRLTVL.

This clone has a handful of counts. This chain connects TRBV6-5 to TRBJ1-3; no firm D call. The CDR3 is 14 residues long. Germline-derived CDR1 and CDR2 are MNHEY and SVGAGI. V dropped 4 bases and J dropped 2 bases, with 9 bases sitting between them. The DNA of the CDR3 is TGTGCCAGCAGTTTCTTTGGGCCTGGAAACACCATATATTTT. Translating gives CASSFFGPGNTIYF.

The CDR3 nucleotides read TGTGCCAGCAGCTTGAGCCAGGGGCACTATGGCTACACCTTC. This translates into CASSLSQGHYGYTF. The chain recombines TRBV5-4 with TRBJ1-2; the D gene is possibly TRBD1 (6 bases). Trimming removed 1 base from V and 3 bases from J, with 10 bases in between. The CDR3 runs 14 residues. Germline values: CDR1 SGHNT, CDR2 YYREEE (reference sequence).

The genes are TRBV19 and TRBJ1-2, with 9 bases identical to TRBD1. The CDR3 sequence is 14 residues long. The V gene's germline CDR1 is LNHDA and CDR2 SQIVND (reference sequence). V gave up 5 bases and J gave up 4 bases; unmatched junction bases: 5. CDR3 in DNA: TGTGCCAGTAGTCCCGGACAGGGGCTCTATGGCTACACCTTC. As protein: CASSPGQGLYGYTF. The whole variable domain, filled in from reference TRBV19 and TRBJ1-2, reads DGGITQSPKYLFRKEGQNVTLSCEQNLNHDAMYWYRQDPGQGLRLIYYSQIVNDFQKGDIAEGYSVSREKKESFPLTVTSAQKNPTAFYLCASSPGQGLYGYTFGSGTRLTVV.

The CDR3: CASSRPDRWGAGQYF. The CDR3 region has the DNA TGTGCCAGCAGCCGCCCGGACCGGTGGGGAGCCGGGCAGTACTTC. This chain uses TRBV7-2 with TRBJ2-7; D perhaps matches TRBD2 (5 bases). CDR1 and CDR2 (germline): SGHTA, FQGNSA. The V end lost 5 bases, the J end lost 9 bases, and 23 bases lay between the germline ends. The CDR3 length is 15 residues.

In the case of this clone: Germline and junction disagree at one end, which may indicate a read error. This rearrangement joins TRBV5-8 to TRBJ2-7; D remains ambiguous. The CDR3 covers 14 residues. CDR1 is SGHTS and CDR2 is YDEGEE in the germline V gene. The chain's CDR3 is CASSLVWASYEQYF. CDR3 nucleotides: TGTGCCAGTAGCTTGGTATGGGCCTCCTACGAGCAGTACTTC.

The chain recombines TRBV4-3 with TRBJ2-5, with D hard to call. Germline loops: CDR1 LGHNA, CDR2 YSLEER. Trimming stripped 7 bases from V and 3 bases from J, with 15 bases between. This CDR3 spans 14 amino acids. The CDR3 DNA reads as TGCGCCAGCAACCGGGTGGGGAACGAAGAGACCCAGTACTTC. Its protein product is CASNRVGNEETQYF.

This clone was counted once. The chain links TRBV18 to TRBJ1-1; D not certain. V lost 2 bases and J lost 1, with 8 bases in between. Germline values: CDR1 KGHSH, CDR2 LQKENI. CDR3 length: 14 amino acids. This CDR3 reads CASSPGKPNTEAFF. For the CDR3, the DNA is TGTGCCAGCTCACCAGGCAAACCGAACACTGAAGCTTTCTTT.

The CDR3 region has the DNA TGTGCCAGCAGCTCTCCCGGGGGAAAGCCCCAGCATTTT. This encodes CASSSPGGKPQHF. The chain employs TRBV7-2 and TRBJ1-5, with a weak D call TRBD1 (5 bases). The CDR3 spans 13 residues. With 4 bases removed from V and 8 bases from J, the gap between germline ends came to 12 bases. The germline CDR1 and CDR2 sequences are SGHTA and FQGNSA. Supplemented by reference TRBV7-2 and TRBJ1-5, the full variable domain reads GAGVSQSPSNKVTEKGKDVELRCDPISGHTALYWYRQSLGQGLEFLIYFQGNSAPDKSGLPSDRFSAERTGGSVSTLTIQRTQQEDSAVYLCASSSPGGKPQHFGDGTRLSIL.

This clone was observed a few times. The V gene is TRBV29-1, the J gene TRBJ2-5, with D possibly TRBD1 on 6 matching bases. V was cut by 0 bases and J by 4 bases, with 15 bases left in between. The CDR3 totals 15 residues. Germline V gene lookup returns CDR1 SQVTM and CDR2 ANQGSEA. Here the CDR3 DNA reads TGCAGCGTTGAAGACTGGCAGGGGATAGGAGAGACCCAGTACTTC. Residues: CSVEDWQGIGETQYF.

The chain combines TRBV18 with TRBJ1-1, with a tentative D call TRBD1 (5 bases). Trimming left V 8 bases short and J 0 bases short, with 19 bases between. Germline values: CDR1 KGHSH, CDR2 LQKENI. The CDR3 is made up of 16 amino acids. CDR3 residues: CASATLGKTVNTEAFF. The CDR3 DNA sequence: TGTGCCAGCGCGACCCTGGGGAAGACAGTGAACACTGAAGCTTTCTTT.

The J gene is TRBJ2-5, the V gene TRBV5-1, with TRBD1 matching 9 bases. This CDR3 spans 16 amino acids. The germline CDR1 and CDR2 sequences are SGHRS and YFSETQ. The V gene end was trimmed by 8 bases and the J gene end by 0 bases; junction bases not matched to a gene: 11. The DNA of the CDR3 is TGCGCCAGTTCCTTAAGGGGACAGGGATACCAAGAGACCCAGTACTTC. Residues: CASSLRGQGYQETQYF. Drawing the rest from reference TRBV5-1 and TRBJ2-5, the complete variable domain is KAGVTQTPRYLIKTRGQQVTLSCSPISGHRSVSWYQQTPGQGLQFLFEYFSETQRNKGNFPGRFSGRQFSNSRSEMNVSTLELGDSALYLCASSLRGQGYQETQYFGPGTRLLVL.

This chain links TRBV5-8 with TRBJ2-3; the D gene is possibly TRBD1 (6 bases). Trimming took 4 bases from V and 3 from J, leaving 9 bases between them. The CDR3 loop spans 13 amino acids. CDR1 SGHTS and CDR2 YDEGEE come from the germline V gene. In DNA, the CDR3 is TGTGCCAGCAGCCTCGGGACAACAGATACGCAGTATTTT. Encoded protein: CASSLGTTDTQYF. Based on the CDR3 plus reference TRBV5-8 and TRBJ2-3, the full variable domain is EAGVTQSPTHLIKTRGQQATLRCSPISGHTSVYWYQQALGLGLQFLLWYDEGEERNRGNFPPRFSGRQFPNYSSELNVNALELEDSALYLCASSLGTTDTQYFGPGTRLTVL.

This clone was observed a few times. The gene calls are TRBV9 and TRBJ2-1; TRBD2 matches at 8 bases. Germline CDR1 reads SGDLS; CDR2 reads YYNGEE. V lost 4 bases and J lost 3; bases outside the gene matches: 12. The CDR3 runs to 17 residues. Here the CDR3 DNA reads TGTGCCAGCAGCCCTCGAGCGCGGGAGGAAATCTACAATGAGCAGTTCTTC. Its protein product is CASSPRAREEIYNEQFF.

The chain carries TRBV19 and TRBJ1-1; D unclear. The V gene lost 2 bases and the J gene lost 1 base, with 14 bases spanning the gap. Per germline, CDR1 LNHDA and CDR2 SQIVND (reference sequence). This CDR3 is built from 16 residues. CDR3 coding DNA: TGTGCCAGTAGTATAAGGCTCGGTACCAAGAACACTGAAGCTTTCTTT. This translates into CASSIRLGTKNTEAFF.

The chain links TRBV27 to TRBJ1-1, with a tentative D call TRBD1 (5 bases). The CDR3 loop spans 16 amino acids. Per germline, CDR1 MNHEY and CDR2 SMNVEV (reference sequence). Trimming pared 3 bases from V and 1 base from J, leaving 15 bases between. The CDR3 loop is CASSFPPGGKNTEAFF. The CDR3 DNA reads as TGTGCCAGCAGTTTTCCCCCCGGGGGGAAGAACACTGAAGCTTTCTTT.